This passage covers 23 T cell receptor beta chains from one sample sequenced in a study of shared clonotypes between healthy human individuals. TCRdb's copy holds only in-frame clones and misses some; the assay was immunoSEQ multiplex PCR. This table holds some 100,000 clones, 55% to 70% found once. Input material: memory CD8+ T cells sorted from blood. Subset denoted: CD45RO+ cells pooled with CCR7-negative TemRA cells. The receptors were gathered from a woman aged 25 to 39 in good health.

The CDR3, as DNA: TGTGCCAGCTCACCATCGGCGATAGCGAGATACGAGCAGTACTTC. It yields the protein CASSPSAIARYEQYF. J is TRBJ2-7 and V is TRBV18; TRBD2 is a possible D gene (5 bases). This CDR3 region has 15 residues. Trimming removed 2 bases from V and 4 bases from J, with 15 bases in between. In germline, CDR1 is KGHSH, CDR2 LQKENI.

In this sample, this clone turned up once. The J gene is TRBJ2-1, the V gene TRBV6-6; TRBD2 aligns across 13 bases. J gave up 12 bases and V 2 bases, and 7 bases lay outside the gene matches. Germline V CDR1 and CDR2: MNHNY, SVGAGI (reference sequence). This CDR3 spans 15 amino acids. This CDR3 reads CASSYRGLAGDGQFF. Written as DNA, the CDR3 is TGTGCCAGCAGTTACCGAGGACTAGCGGGAGATGGGCAGTTCTTC.

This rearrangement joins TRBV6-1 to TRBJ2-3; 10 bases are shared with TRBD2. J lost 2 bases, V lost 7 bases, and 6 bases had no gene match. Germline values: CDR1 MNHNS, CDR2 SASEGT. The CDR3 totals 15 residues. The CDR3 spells CASTGAGGHTDTQYF. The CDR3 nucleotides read TGTGCCAGCACGGGAGCGGGAGGGCACACAGATACGCAGTATTTT.

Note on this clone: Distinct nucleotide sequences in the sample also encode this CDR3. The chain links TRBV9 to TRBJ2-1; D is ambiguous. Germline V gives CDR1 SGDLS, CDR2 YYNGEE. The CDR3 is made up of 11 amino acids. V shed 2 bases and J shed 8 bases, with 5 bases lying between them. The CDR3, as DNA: TGTGCCAGCAGCGTGGGCGATGAGCAGTTCTTC. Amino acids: CASSVGDEQFF.

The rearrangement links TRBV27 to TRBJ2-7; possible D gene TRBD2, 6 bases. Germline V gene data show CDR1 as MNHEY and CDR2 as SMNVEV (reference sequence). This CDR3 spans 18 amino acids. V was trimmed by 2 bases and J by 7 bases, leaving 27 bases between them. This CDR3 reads CASSLRGRGPGVVREQYF. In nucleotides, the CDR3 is TGTGCCAGCAGTTTACGGGGCCGTGGGCCGGGAGTGGTTCGGGAGCAGTACTTC.

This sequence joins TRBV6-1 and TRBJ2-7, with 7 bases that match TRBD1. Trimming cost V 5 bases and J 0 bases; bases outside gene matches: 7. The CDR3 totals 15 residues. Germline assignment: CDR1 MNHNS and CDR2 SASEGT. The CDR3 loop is CASSPIGDSSYEQYF. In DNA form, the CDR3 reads TGTGCCAGCAGTCCGATCGGGGACAGCTCCTACGAGCAGTACTTC.

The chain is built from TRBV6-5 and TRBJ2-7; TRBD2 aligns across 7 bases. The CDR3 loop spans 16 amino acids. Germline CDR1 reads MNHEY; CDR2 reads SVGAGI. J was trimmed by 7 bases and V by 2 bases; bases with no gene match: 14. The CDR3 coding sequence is TGTGCCAGCAGTTACCAACTCGAGACTGTGCGGGGGGAGCAGTACTTC. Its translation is CASSYQLETVRGEQYF.

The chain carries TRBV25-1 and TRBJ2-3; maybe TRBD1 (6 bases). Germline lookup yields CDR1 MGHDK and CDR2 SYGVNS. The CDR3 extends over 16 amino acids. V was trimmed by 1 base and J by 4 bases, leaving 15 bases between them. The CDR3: CASSESGRGDSDTQYF. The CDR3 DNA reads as TGTGCCAGCAGTGAATCCGGCAGGGGAGATTCAGATACGCAGTATTTT. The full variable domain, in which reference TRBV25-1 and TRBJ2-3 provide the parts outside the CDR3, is EADIYQTPRYLVIGTGKKITLECSQTMGHDKMYWYQQDPGMELHLIHYSYGVNSTEKGDLSSESTVSRIRTEHFPLTLESARPSHTSQYLCASSESGRGDSDTQYFGPGTRLTVL.

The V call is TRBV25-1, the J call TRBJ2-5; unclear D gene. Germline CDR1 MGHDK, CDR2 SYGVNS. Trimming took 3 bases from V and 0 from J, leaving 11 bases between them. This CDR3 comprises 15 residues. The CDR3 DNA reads TGTGCCAGCAGTGAGCCCCGGGCTTACCAAGAGACCCAGTACTTC. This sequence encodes CASSEPRAYQETQYF.

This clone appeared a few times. The CDR3 here is CASSLTGGSPLHF. The DNA for the CDR3 is TGTGCCAGCAGCTTAACGGGGGGGTCACCCCTCCACTTT. The rearrangement uses TRBV7-2 and TRBJ1-6, with D maybe TRBD1 (5 bases). CDR3 length equals 13 residues. Germline V gives CDR1 SGHTA, CDR2 FQGNSA. V shed 2 bases and J shed 10 bases, with 9 bases lying between them.

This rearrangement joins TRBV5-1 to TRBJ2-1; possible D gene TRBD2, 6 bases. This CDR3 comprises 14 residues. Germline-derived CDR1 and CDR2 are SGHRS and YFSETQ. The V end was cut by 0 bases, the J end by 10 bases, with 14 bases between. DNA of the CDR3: TGCGCCAGCAGCTTGGGACTAGGCATTCGGGAGCAGTTCTTC. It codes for CASSLGLGIREQFF.

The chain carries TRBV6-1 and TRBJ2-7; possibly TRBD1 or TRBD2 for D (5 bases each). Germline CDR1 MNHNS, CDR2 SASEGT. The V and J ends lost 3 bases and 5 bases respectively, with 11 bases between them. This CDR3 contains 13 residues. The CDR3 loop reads CASSDWDGHEQYF. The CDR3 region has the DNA TGTGCCAGCAGTGACTGGGACGGACACGAGCAGTACTTC.

The CDR3: CASSVAGGRGVIDSYEQYF. The CDR3 DNA is TGTGCCAGCAGCGTGGCGGGAGGGCGAGGGGTAATTGACTCCTACGAGCAGTACTTC. The chain recombines TRBV11-2 with TRBJ2-7, with 9 bases aligning to TRBD2. Per germline, CDR1 SGHAT and CDR2 FQNNGV. Trimming at V came to 5 bases and at J to 0 bases, leaving 17 bases not matched to a gene. This CDR3 has 19 amino acids.

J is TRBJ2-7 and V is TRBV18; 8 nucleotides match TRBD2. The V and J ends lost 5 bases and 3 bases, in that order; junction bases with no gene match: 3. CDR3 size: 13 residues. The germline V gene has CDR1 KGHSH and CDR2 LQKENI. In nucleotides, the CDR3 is TGTGCCAGCTCAAAGGGACTAGGCTACGAGCAGTACTTC. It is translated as CASSKGLGYEQYF.

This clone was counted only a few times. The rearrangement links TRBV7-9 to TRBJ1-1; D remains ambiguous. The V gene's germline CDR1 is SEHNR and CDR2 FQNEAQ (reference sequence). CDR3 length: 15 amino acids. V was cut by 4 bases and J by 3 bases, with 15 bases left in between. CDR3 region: CASSSTDPVDTEAFF. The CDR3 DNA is TGTGCCAGCAGCTCCACTGACCCAGTGGACACTGAAGCTTTCTTT.

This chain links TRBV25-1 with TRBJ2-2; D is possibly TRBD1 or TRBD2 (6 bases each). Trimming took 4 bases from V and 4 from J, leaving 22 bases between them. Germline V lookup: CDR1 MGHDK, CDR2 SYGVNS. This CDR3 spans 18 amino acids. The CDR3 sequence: CASSGHPGASSGTGELFF. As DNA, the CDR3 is TGTGCCAGCAGTGGACACCCGGGGGCTAGCTCGGGCACCGGGGAGCTGTTTTTT. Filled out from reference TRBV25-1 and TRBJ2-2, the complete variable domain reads EADIYQTPRYLVIGTGKKITLECSQTMGHDKMYWYQQDPGMELHLIHYSYGVNSTEKGDLSSESTVSRIRTEHFPLTLESARPSHTSQYLCASSGHPGASSGTGELFFGEGSRLTVL.

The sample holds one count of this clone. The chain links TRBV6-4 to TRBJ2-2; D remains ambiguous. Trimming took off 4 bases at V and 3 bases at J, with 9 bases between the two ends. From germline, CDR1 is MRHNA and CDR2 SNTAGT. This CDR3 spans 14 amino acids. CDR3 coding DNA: TGTGCCAGCAGTGCCCAGACTGACACCGGGGAGCTGTTTTTT. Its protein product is CASSAQTDTGELFF.

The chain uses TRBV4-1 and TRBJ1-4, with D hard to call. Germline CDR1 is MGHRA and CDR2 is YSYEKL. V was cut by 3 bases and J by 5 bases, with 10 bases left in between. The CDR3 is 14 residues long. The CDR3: CASSQGLSNEKLFF. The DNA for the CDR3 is TGCGCCAGCAGCCAGGGCTTATCAAATGAAAAACTGTTTTTT.

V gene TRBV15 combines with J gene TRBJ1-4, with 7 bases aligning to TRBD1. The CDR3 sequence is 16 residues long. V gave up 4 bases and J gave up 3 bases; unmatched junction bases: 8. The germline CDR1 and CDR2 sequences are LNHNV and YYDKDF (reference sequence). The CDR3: CATSIDNQGANEKLFF. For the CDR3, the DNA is TGTGCCACCAGCATCGATAACCAGGGGGCTAATGAAAAACTGTTTTTT.

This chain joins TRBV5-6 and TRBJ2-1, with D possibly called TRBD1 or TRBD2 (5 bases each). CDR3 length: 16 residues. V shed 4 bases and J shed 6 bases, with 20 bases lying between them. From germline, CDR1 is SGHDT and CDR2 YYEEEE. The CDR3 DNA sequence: TGTGCCAGCAGCGGGGCTACTAGGGACGGAGGCAATGAGCAGTTCTTC. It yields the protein CASSGATRDGGNEQFF.

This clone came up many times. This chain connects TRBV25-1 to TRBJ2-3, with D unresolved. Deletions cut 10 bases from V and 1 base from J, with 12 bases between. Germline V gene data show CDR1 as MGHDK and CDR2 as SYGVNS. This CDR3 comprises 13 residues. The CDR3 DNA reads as TGTGCCACGGCAGGCCCCGGCACAGATACGCAGTATTTT. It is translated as CATAGPGTDTQYF.

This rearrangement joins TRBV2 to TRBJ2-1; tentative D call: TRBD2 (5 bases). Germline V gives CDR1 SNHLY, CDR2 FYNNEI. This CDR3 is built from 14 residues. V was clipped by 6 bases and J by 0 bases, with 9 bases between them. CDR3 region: CASRAGNSYNEQFF. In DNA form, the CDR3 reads TGTGCCAGCAGGGCCGGGAACTCCTACAATGAGCAGTTCTTC.

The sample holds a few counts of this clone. Here the CDR3 DNA reads TGTGCCAGCAGCTTAGAGGCGGGAGGGCCTAACGAGCAGTACTTC. Its translation: CASSLEAGGPNEQYF. This chain uses TRBV7-2 with TRBJ2-5; TRBD2 matches at 9 bases. The J call is in doubt because the DNA end fits TRBJ2-7 better. In germline, CDR1 is SGHTA, CDR2 FQGNSA. CDR3 length: 15 amino acids.